What follows are 14 T cell receptor beta chains derived from one specimen sequenced in a study of CD8+ T cells in alopecia areata. Sample treatment: oral pan-JAK inhibitor, 5-10 mg twice daily. Extraction of RNA preceded its reverse transcription into cDNA, which served as the sequencing template. Profiling relied on immunoSEQ multiplex PCR, and the TCRdb table lists in-frame clones only, not all of them. The table records 150,000 to 250,000 clones, roughly 60% of them present only once. The sequencing here drew on CD4+ T cells sorted from blood, taken at week 24, from a patient treated with tofacitinib. The receptors come from a human donor with alopecia areata.

The chain is built from TRBV5-1 and TRBJ2-7; 12 bases agree with TRBD1. Unmatched junction bases numbered 11, after V lost 4 bases and J lost 6 bases. The germline gives CDR1 SGHRS, CDR2 YFSETQ. This CDR3 comprises 16 residues. The chain's CDR3 is CASSLTTGTGGPEQYF. For the CDR3, the DNA is TGCGCCAGCAGCCTCACAACCGGGACAGGGGGCCCCGAGCAGTACTTC.

This chain joins TRBV30 and TRBJ1-3, with D hard to call. This CDR3 is built from 13 residues. Trimming cost V 4 bases and J 0 bases, with 7 bases left between them. Germline CDR1 is GTSNPN and CDR2 is SVGIG (reference sequence). The CDR3 DNA is TGTGCCTGGAACGGGATCTCTGGAAACACCATATATTTT. This translates into CAWNGISGNTIYF.

The gene calls are TRBV7-9 and TRBJ2-5; 9 bases fit TRBD1. This CDR3 has 17 amino acids. Germline values: CDR1 SEHNR, CDR2 FQNEAQ (reference sequence). Unmatched junction bases numbered 10, after V lost 0 bases and J lost 5 bases. The CDR3: CASSLAGTGGALETQYF. The CDR3 coding sequence is TGTGCCAGCAGCTTAGCGGGCACAGGGGGCGCGTTGGAGACCCAGTACTTC. Filled out from reference TRBV7-9 and TRBJ2-5, the complete variable domain reads DTGVSQNPRHKITKRGQNVTFRCDPISEHNRLYWYRQTLGQGPEFLTYFQNEAQLEKSRLLSDRFSAERPKGSFSTLEIQRTEQGDSAMYLCASSLAGTGGALETQYFGPGTRLLVL.

For the CDR3, the DNA is TGCGCCAGCAGTCGTACCCGGGGACTAGCGGGAGGGCACCAAGAGACCCAGTACTTC. It specifies CASSRTRGLAGGHQETQYF. The chain carries TRBV23-1 and TRBJ2-5; 16 bases line up with TRBD2. TRBV23-1 falls under the ORF class, with uncertain function. The V and J ends lost 4 bases and 0 bases, in that order; junction bases with no gene match: 8. The CDR3 runs to 19 residues.

This chain connects TRBV5-1 to TRBJ2-5; 9 positions agree with TRBD1. Unmatched junction bases numbered 5, after V lost 3 bases and J lost 5 bases. The CDR3 covers 14 residues. Germline V gene sequence: CDR1 SGHRS, CDR2 YFSETQ. The CDR3 DNA is TGCGCCAGCAGCTCGGGACAGGGCGGGGAGACCCAGTACTTC. Translated, it gives CASSSGQGGETQYF.

The rearrangement uses TRBV5-1 and TRBJ2-5; the match to TRBD2 covers 7 bases. This CDR3 spans 14 amino acids. CDR1 is SGHRS and CDR2 is YFSETQ in the germline V gene. J was trimmed by 3 bases and V by 4 bases; bases with no gene match: 6. CDR3 bases: TGCGCCAGCAGCGGCGTCGGGGGGAAAGAGACCCAGTACTTC. Translation: CASSGVGGKETQYF.

The rearrangement links TRBV4-2 to TRBJ2-5; 13 positions match TRBD2. After removal of 0 bases from V and 5 bases from J, the junction contained 6 bases not matched to a gene. The CDR3 extends over 17 amino acids. The germline V gene has CDR1 LGHNA and CDR2 YNFKEQ. The CDR3 protein is CASSQDGLAGVGETQYF. DNA of the CDR3: TGTGCCAGCAGCCAAGATGGACTAGCGGGGGTTGGGGAGACCCAGTACTTC.

The chain has TRBV5-4 and TRBJ1-2; D is undetermined. The CDR3 contains 14 residues. Trimming left V 0 bases short and J 3 bases short, with 9 bases between. Germline V gene data show CDR1 as SGHNT and CDR2 as YYREEE (reference sequence). The CDR3: CASSLDQEDYGYTF. The CDR3 DNA is TGTGCCAGCAGCTTGGATCAGGAGGACTATGGCTACACCTTC.

J is TRBJ2-1 and V is TRBV5-4, with D unclear. CDR1 is SGHNT and CDR2 is YYREEE in the germline V gene (reference sequence). The CDR3 runs 12 residues. Trimming shortened V by 1 base and J by 6 bases, and 5 bases separated the two germline ends. CDR3 loop: CASSLNRNEQFF. The CDR3 DNA reads as TGTGCCAGCAGCTTGAATCGCAATGAGCAGTTCTTC.

This rearrangement joins TRBV30 to TRBJ2-1; D is unresolved. V was cut by 0 bases and J by 8 bases, with 14 bases left in between. The CDR3 consists of 14 residues. CDR1 is GTSNPN and CDR2 is SVGIG in the germline V gene (reference sequence). CDR3 region: CAWSVLDRGDEQFF. The CDR3 DNA reads TGTGCCTGGAGTGTACTGGATAGAGGTGATGAGCAGTTCTTC.

This chain links TRBV29-1 with TRBJ1-1; TRBD1 matches 11 bases. With 7 bases clipped from V and 4 bases from J, the junction kept 11 bases outside the gene matches. Germline-derived CDR1 and CDR2 are SQVTM and ANQGSEA. The CDR3 has 15 residues. The CDR3 coding sequence is TGCAGCGCTCGATTAAGCGGGACAGGGGGCACTGAAGCTTTCTTT. It specifies CSARLSGTGGTEAFF.

This chain connects TRBV27 to TRBJ1-2, with D perhaps TRBD1 (5 bases). V lost 4 bases, J lost 10 bases, and 13 bases lay in between. The length of the CDR3 is 12 residues. The V gene's germline CDR1 is MNHEY and CDR2 SMNVEV (reference sequence). Here the CDR3 DNA reads TGTGCCAGCAGTTCCACTGAGGGGCACTACACCTTC. As protein: CASSSTEGHYTF.

This clone was observed a few times. The chain uses TRBV2 and TRBJ2-5, with 11 bases identical to TRBD2. Losses at the gene ends were 11 bases for V and 5 bases for J; bases not matched to a gene: 13. Germline V CDR1 and CDR2: SNHLY, FYNNEI. CDR3 size: 15 residues. The CDR3 nucleotides are TGTGCCGGCGCCCGACTAGCGGGGAGGGGGGAGACCCAGTACTTC. Amino acids: CAGARLAGRGETQYF.

The chain is built from TRBV29-1 and TRBJ2-5, with D perhaps matching TRBD2 (5 bases). CDR3 length: 13 amino acids. In germline, CDR1 is SQVTM, CDR2 ANQGSEA. The V and J ends lost 5 bases and 2 bases respectively, with 12 bases between them. CDR3 residues: CSVRGTVQETQYF. In nucleotides, the CDR3 is TGCAGCGTTCGGGGAACAGTTCAAGAGACCCAGTACTTC.